The clone carrying this TCR beta chain was counted once. This CDR3 region has 14 residues. In germline, CDR1 is GTSNPN, CDR2 SVGIG (reference sequence). J gave up 3 bases and V 4 bases, and 8 bases lay outside the gene matches. The source of the sample is a study of brain T cells in children with intractable seizures. Clones were sequenced by immunoSEQ multiplex PCR, and TCRdb holds only the in-frame ones, with some missing. The sample includes tens of thousands of clones, around nine tenths of them seen just once. This sequence was found in a girl aged 2-10 years with Rasmussen encephalitis and intractable seizures. The chain recombines TRBV30 with TRBJ2-5; TRBD1 matches at 7 bases. The sequenced sample was peripheral blood, obtained at surgery. The CDR3 is CAWTYTGTEETQYF. The CDR3 DNA reads as TGTGCCTGGACCTATACCGGGACAGAAGAGACCCAGTACTTC.